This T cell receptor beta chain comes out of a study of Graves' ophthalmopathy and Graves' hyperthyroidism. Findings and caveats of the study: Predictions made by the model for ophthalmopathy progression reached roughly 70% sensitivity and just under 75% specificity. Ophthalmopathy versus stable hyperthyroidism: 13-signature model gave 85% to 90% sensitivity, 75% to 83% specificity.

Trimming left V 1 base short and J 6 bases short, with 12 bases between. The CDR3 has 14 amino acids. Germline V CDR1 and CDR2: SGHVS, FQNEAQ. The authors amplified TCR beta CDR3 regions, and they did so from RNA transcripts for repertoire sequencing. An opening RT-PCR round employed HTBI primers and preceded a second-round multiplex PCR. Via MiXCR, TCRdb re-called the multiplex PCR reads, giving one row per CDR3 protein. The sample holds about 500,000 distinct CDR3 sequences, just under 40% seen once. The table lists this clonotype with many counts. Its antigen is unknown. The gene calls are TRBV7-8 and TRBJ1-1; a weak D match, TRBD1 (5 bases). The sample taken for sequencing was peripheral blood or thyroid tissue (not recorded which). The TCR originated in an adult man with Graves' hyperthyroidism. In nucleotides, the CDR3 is TGTGCCAGCAGCTTAGATGGGGGGTGGTCTGAAGCTTTCTTT. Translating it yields CASSLDGGWSEAFF.